The rows below give T cell receptor beta chains drawn from one sample of a study of blood T cell repertoires in COVID-19. Some clones are missing from TCRdb's copy, which holds only in-frame ones; the method was immunoSEQ multiplex PCR. The sample has over 120,000 clones, roughly 80% seen once. The specimen was PBMCs or T cells enriched from blood (not recorded which). The receptor set was obtained from a man aged 50-59 years who had recovered from COVID-19. Both conserved end residues are part of each CDR3. The D gene is left open where the match is weak. Expanded clones get a size class; other rows say once, few or many, or leave the size out.

J gene	D gene	V gene	clone size	CDR3 protein	CDR3 DNA
TRBJ1-2	.	TRBV30	few	CAWSGTDPHYGYTF	TGTGCCTGGAGTGGAACAGACCCCCACTATGGCTACACCTTC
TRBJ1-6	TRBD1	TRBV30	.	CAWSETGLRLHF	TGTGCCTGGAGTGAGACAGGGTTGAGACTCCACTTT
TRBJ2-1	TRBD1	TRBV11-3	.	CASSLGTGQGDDGEQFF	TGTGCCAGCAGCTTAGGGACAGGACAGGGGGATGACGGTGAGCAGTTCTTC
TRBJ2-7	TRBD1	TRBV7-2	.	CASSRGQGPYEQYF	TGTGCCAGCAGCCGTGGACAGGGTCCCTACGAGCAGTACTTC
TRBJ2-5	.	TRBV7-2	.	CASTHRRGETQYF	TGTGCCAGCACCCATAGAAGGGGAGAGACCCAGTACTTC
TRBJ1-5	.	TRBV7-9	.	CASSSGSFQPQHF	TGTGCCAGCAGTTCCGGTTCGTTTCAGCCCCAGCATTTT
TRBJ2-3	.	TRBV6-5	.	CATTPENTDTQYF	TGTGCCACCACCCCCGAGAACACAGATACGCAGTATTTT
TRBJ1-5	TRBD1	TRBV14	few	CASSREGQGANQPQHF	TGTGCCAGCAGCCGAGAGGGACAGGGGGCCAATCAGCCCCAGCATTTT
TRBJ1-5	TRBD1	TRBV19	.	CASSSKTGGDNQPQHF	TGTGCCAGTAGTTCTAAGACAGGGGGCGACAATCAGCCCCAGCATTTT
TRBJ1-5	TRBD1	TRBV15	.	CATSRGPRGESNQPQHF	TGTGCCACCAGCAGAGGGCCCAGGGGGGAGAGCAATCAGCCCCAGCATTTT
TRBJ2-3	TRBD2	TRBV19	.	CASVGTSGGLTSTDTQYF	TGTGCCAGTGTTGGGACTAGCGGGGGGTTAACTAGCACAGATACGCAGTATTTT
TRBJ1-5	.	TRBV6-6	.	CASRMTGQNQPQHF	TGTGCCAGCAGGATGACAGGACAAAATCAGCCCCAGCATTTT
TRBJ2-5	.	TRBV19	.	CASSISKTQYF	TGTGCCAGTAGTATAAGCAAGACCCAGTACTTC
TRBJ2-2	.	TRBV4-3	.	CASSHNKNTGELFF	TGCGCCAGCAGCCACAACAAGAACACCGGGGAGCTGTTTTTT
TRBJ2-2	TRBD1	TRBV10-3	.	CAISAPPGGFTGELFF	TGTGCCATCAGTGCCCCACCAGGGGGCTTCACCGGGGAGCTGTTTTTT
TRBJ1-4	.	TRBV5-1	.	CASSLGIGGAGEKLFF	TGCGCCAGCAGCTTGGGAATTGGGGGCGCCGGAGAAAAACTGTTTTTT
TRBJ1-2	TRBD1	TRBV27	many	CASSAGQGNYGYTF	TGTGCCAGCAGTGCCGGACAGGGGAACTATGGCTACACCTTC
TRBJ2-1	.	TRBV11-2	once	CASSLLGGPYNEQFF	TGTGCCAGCAGCTTATTGGGGGGTCCTTACAATGAGCAGTTCTTC
TRBJ2-2	TRBD1	TRBV14	once	CASSQKTGGRETGELFF	TGTGCCAGCAGCCAAAAAACAGGGGGCAGGGAGACCGGGGAGCTGTTTTTT
TRBJ2-7	TRBD1	TRBV12-3/TRBV12-4	.	CASRGTDTYEQYF	TGTGCCAGCAGGGGGACAGATACCTACGAGCAGTACTTC
TRBJ2-2	.	TRBV6-2/TRBV6-3	.	CASSYWGPTGNTGELFF	TGTGCCAGCAGTTACTGGGGGCCCACAGGGAACACCGGGGAGCTGTTTTTT
TRBJ2-3	.	TRBV21-1	once	CASSKALATDTQYF	TGTGCCAGCAGCAAAGCACTAGCCACAGATACGCAGTATTTT
TRBJ1-2	TRBD1	TRBV3-1/TRBV3-2	.	CASSQGRQGFYGYTF	TGTGCCAGCAGCCAAGGCCGACAGGGATTTTATGGCTACACCTTC
TRBJ2-7	.	TRBV28	.	CASSFLTGVSYEQYF	TGTGCCAGCAGTTTTTTGACAGGCGTCTCCTACGAGCAGTACTTC
TRBJ2-3	TRBD1	TRBV30	.	CAWAIQGAQTQYF	TGTGCCTGGGCTATCCAGGGGGCGCAGACGCAGTATTTT
TRBJ2-5	.	TRBV18	.	CASSPPSMRGETQYF	TGTGCCAGCTCACCCCCATCTATGCGGGGAGAGACCCAGTACTTC
TRBJ2-1	TRBD2	TRBV19	once	CASSMGSGGAINEQFF	TGTGCCAGTAGTATGGGTAGCGGGGGGGCCATCAATGAGCAGTTCTTC
TRBJ2-7	TRBD1	TRBV27	once	CASSGTGLSEQYF	TGTGCCAGCAGTGGGACAGGGTTGAGCGAGCAGTACTTC
TRBJ2-3	TRBD2	TRBV19	.	CASNLRGGAADTQYF	TGTGCCAGTAACCTCCGCGGGGGGGCTGCAGATACGCAGTATTTT
TRBJ2-7	TRBD1	TRBV5-4	once	CASSSQTGAYEQYF	TGTGCCAGCAGCAGTCAGACAGGGGCCTACGAGCAGTACTTC
TRBJ2-1	TRBD1	TRBV6-5	.	CASRPDRENDNEQFF	TGTGCCAGCAGGCCGGACAGGGAAAATGACAATGAGCAGTTCTTC
TRBJ1-2	TRBD1	TRBV20-1	.	CSASVTGQSNYGYTF	TGCAGTGCTAGTGTGACGGGACAGAGCAACTATGGCTACACCTTC